Here is one T cell receptor beta chain with its context. Its antigen is undetermined. The CDR3 loop spans 19 amino acids. With a J-beta primer mix and a sample-barcoded 5' primer, a second PCR ran roughly 6 to 11 cycles. TCRdb ran MiXCR on the 5' RACE reads and lists one entry per CDR3 protein. The sample holds 790,000 or so distinct CDR3 sequences, about 46% seen once. The sample comes from a study of blood T cells in healthy people across ages. Study outcomes and limitations: Naive CD4+ cells and diversity were both higher in long-lived donors than in aged donors.

This TCR derives from a man aged 80 or over in good health. This rearrangement joins TRBV21-1 to TRBJ2-2; TRBD1, the table's D call, lacks a check against the DNA. TRBV21-1 constitutes a pseudogene. The sample was blood. The CDR3 nucleotides are TGTGCCAGACAGTCCCGGGACAGGGGATTAAAGGGGAACACCGGGGAGCTGTTTTTT. Its translation is CARQSRDRGLKGNTGELFF.